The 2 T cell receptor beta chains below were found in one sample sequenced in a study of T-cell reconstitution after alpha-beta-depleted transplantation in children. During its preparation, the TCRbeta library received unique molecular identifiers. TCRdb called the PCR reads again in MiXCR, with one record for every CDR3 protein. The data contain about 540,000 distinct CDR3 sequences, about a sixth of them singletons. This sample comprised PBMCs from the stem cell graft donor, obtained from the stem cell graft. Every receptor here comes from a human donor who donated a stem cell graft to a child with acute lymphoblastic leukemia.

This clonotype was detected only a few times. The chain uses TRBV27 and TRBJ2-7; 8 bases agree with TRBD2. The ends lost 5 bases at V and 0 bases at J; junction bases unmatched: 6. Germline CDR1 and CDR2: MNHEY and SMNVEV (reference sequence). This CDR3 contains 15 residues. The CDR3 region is CASSPRGGSSYEQYF. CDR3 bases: TGTGCCAGCAGTCCCCGCGGGGGGAGCTCCTACGAGCAGTACTTC.

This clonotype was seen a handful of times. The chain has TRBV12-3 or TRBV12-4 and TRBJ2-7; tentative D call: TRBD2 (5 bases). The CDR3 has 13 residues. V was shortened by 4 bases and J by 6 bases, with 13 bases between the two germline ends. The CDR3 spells CASSSYGVGEQYF. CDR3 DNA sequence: TGTGCCAGCAGTTCATACGGGGTGGGCGAGCAGTACTTC.